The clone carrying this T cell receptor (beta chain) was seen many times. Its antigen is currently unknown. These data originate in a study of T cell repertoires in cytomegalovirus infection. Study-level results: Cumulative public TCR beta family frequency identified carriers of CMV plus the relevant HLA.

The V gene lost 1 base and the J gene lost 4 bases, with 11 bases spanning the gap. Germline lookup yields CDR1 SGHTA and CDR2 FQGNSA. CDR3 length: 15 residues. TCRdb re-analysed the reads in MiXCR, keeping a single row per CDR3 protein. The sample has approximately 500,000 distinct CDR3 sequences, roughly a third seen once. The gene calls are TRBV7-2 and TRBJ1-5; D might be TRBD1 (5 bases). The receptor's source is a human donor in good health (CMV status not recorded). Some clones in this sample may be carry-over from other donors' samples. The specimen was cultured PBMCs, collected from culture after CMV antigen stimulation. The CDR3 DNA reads TGTGCCAGCAGCTTAGTTACAGGCACTAATCAGCCCCAGCATTTT. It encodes CASSLVTGTNQPQHF. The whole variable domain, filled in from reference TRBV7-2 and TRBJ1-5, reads GAGVSQSPSNKVTEKGKDVELRCDPISGHTALYWYRQSLGQGLEFLIYFQGNSAPDKSGLPSDRFSAERTGGSVSTLTIQRTQQEDSAVYLCASSLVTGTNQPQHFGDGTRLSIL.